This T cell receptor beta chain is from a study of T-cell memory formation after mild COVID-19. On the study more broadly: Across donors, TCR clusters were largely donor specific. Study outcomes and limitations: CD4+ contracting clones were mainly CM and EM; CD8+ ones, EMRA. For second-wave clones that peaked at day 37, SARS-CoV-2 specificity went unverified.

Constant-segment primers and 5'RACE yielded cDNA libraries for TCR alpha and TCR beta, each carrying sample barcodes and UMIs. A single record per CDR3 protein comes from TCRdb applying MiXCR to the 5' RACE reads. The sample has over 120,000 distinct CDR3 sequences, about 25% seen once. CDR1 is MGHRA and CDR2 is YSYEKL in the germline V gene. The CDR3 totals 18 residues. V was trimmed by 0 bases and J by 3 bases, leaving 15 bases between them. Only a few counts were recorded for this clonotype. Its antigen remains unknown. The TCR sequence derives from an adult woman who had mild COVID-19 (a few samples of this study predate the infection). Cell type and time point are not known. Sequencing was performed on PBMCs or a T cell subset sorted from them (not recorded which). V is TRBV4-1 and J is TRBJ2-6; TRBD1 is a possible D gene (5 bases). CDR3 DNA sequence: TGCGCCAGCAGCCAAGAACCCCCAACAGGTGGTGGGGCCAACGTCCTGACTTTC. Its translation: CASSQEPPTGGGANVLTF.